This T cell receptor beta chain derives from a study of shared clonotypes between healthy human individuals. On the study more broadly: The plates for each donor numbered three CD4 naive, three CD4 memory, two CD8 naive and one CD8 memory.

With respect to this clone: The antigen is not known.

Donors comprised only Caucasian adults living in Nashville, Tennessee. Study-wide results and limits: Clonotype sharing among donors was expected to depend on sequencing depth. Naive subsets generally had larger estimated richness than memory subsets.

Looked up from germline, CDR1 is MNHEY and CDR2 is SMNVEV (reference sequence). V lost 3 bases and J lost 10, with 12 bases in between. CDR3 length: 13 amino acids. Clones were read by immunoSEQ multiplex PCR, and TCRdb kept only the in-frame ones, dropping some. The table lists 1,500,000 or so clones, 98% of them singletons. The chain links TRBV27 to TRBJ1-4; D not certain. The clonotype was recovered from a young man in good health. Sequencing used naive CD4+ T cells sorted from blood. Indicated subset: CD45RA+ positively selected. Here the CDR3 DNA reads TGTGCCAGCAGTTTCCGAGCCTCAGGAAAACTGTTTTTT. Translation: CASSFRASGKLFF. The full variable domain, completed using reference TRBV27 and TRBJ1-4, is EAQVTQNPRYLITVTGKKLTVTCSQNMNHEYMSWYRQDPGLGLRQIYYSMNVEVTDKGDVPEGYKVSRKEKRNFPLILESPSPNQTSLYFCASSFRASGKLFFGSGTQLSVL.